These 26 T cell receptor beta chains share one sample of origin, sequenced in a study of blood T cell repertoires in COVID-19. Measured with immunoSEQ multiplex PCR; TCRdb has only the in-frame clones, and not every one. This table has 200,000 to 300,000 clones, around 88% appearing once. Material: PBMCs or T cells enriched from blood (not recorded which). The receptors here all came from a woman aged 35 to 49 with acute COVID-19.

The chain joins TRBV7-2 to TRBJ2-1; 10 positions agree with TRBD1. CDR3 length: 19 amino acids. The junction had 14 bases not matched to a gene; V was cut back by 2 bases and J by 4 bases. Per germline, CDR1 SGHTA and CDR2 FQGNSA. This chain's CDR3 is CASSLFLGGWDRGYNEQFF. The CDR3 DNA reads TGTGCCAGCAGCTTATTCCTTGGCGGGTGGGACAGGGGTTACAATGAGCAGTTCTTC.

This clone has just one count. The V gene is TRBV2, the J gene TRBJ2-3; TRBD2 agrees at 12 bases. Trimming removed 8 bases from V and 2 bases from J; junction bases left unmatched: 8. CDR1 is SNHLY, CDR2 FYNNEI, per germline. The CDR3 runs to 16 residues. CDR3 DNA: TGTGCCAGCGGCGGGACTAGCGGGCCTTTCACAGATACGCAGTATTTT. The encoded protein is CASGGTSGPFTDTQYF.

CDR3 protein: CASSPTTGARSPLHF. DNA for the CDR3: TGTGCCAGCAGTCCAACGACAGGGGCCAGATCACCCCTCCACTTT. This rearrangement joins TRBV25-1 to TRBJ1-6, with 8 positions matching TRBD1. The CDR3 loop spans 15 amino acids. Germline trimming cut 5 bases from V and 10 bases from J; bases unmatched to any gene: 10. Germline CDR1 is MGHDK and CDR2 is SYGVNS.

The chain employs TRBV29-1 and TRBJ2-3; 7 bases map to TRBD1. V gave up 4 bases and J gave up 2 bases; unmatched junction bases: 3. Germline-derived CDR1 and CDR2 are SQVTM and ANQGSEA. The CDR3 has 13 residues. The DNA for the CDR3 is TGCAGCGTTGCGACAGGGTTCACAGATACGCAGTATTTT. It codes for CSVATGFTDTQYF.

Remarks on this clone: This specimen includes other DNA sequences encoding the same CDR3. V is TRBV3-1 (or the pseudogene TRBV3-2) and J is TRBJ2-1, with no clear D. The CDR3 loop spans 12 amino acids. V was shortened by 1 base and J by 6 bases, with 4 bases between the two germline ends. The germline gives CDR1 LGHDT, CDR2 YNNKEL (reference sequence). As DNA, the CDR3 is TGTGCCAGCAGCCAAGCCTCCAATGAGCAGTTCTTC. Its protein product is CASSQASNEQFF.

The V and J genes are TRBV29-1 and TRBJ2-2, with 8 positions matching TRBD1. The CDR3 is 14 amino acids. V was pared by 7 bases and J by 1 base, with 5 bases of the junction left unmatched. The germline gives CDR1 SQVTM, CDR2 ANQGSEA. The chain's CDR3 is CSAGTGLNTGELFF. CDR3 DNA sequence: TGCAGCGCCGGGACAGGATTGAACACCGGGGAGCTGTTTTTT.

The V and J genes are TRBV5-4 and TRBJ1-1; D might be TRBD1 (5 bases). The CDR3 consists of 15 residues. Trimming removed 0 bases at V and 1 base at J, with 10 bases between. Per the germline V gene, CDR1 is SGHNT and CDR2 is YYREEE (reference sequence). In DNA form, the CDR3 reads TGTGCCAGCAGCTTGGCTCCAGGGCGGAACACTGAAGCTTTCTTT. Protein product: CASSLAPGRNTEAFF. Filled out from reference TRBV5-4 and TRBJ1-1, the complete variable domain reads ETGVTQSPTHLIKTRGQQVTLRCSSQSGHNTVSWYQQALGQGPQFIFQYYREEENGRGNFPPRFSGLQFPNYSSELNVNALELDDSALYLCASSLAPGRNTEAFFGQGTRLTVV.

This chain joins TRBV19 and TRBJ1-3; D is unresolved. Trimming removed 4 bases from V and 0 bases from J, with 13 bases in between. The germline V gene has CDR1 LNHDA and CDR2 SQIVND (reference sequence). The CDR3 has 16 residues. Here the CDR3 reads CASSTRLHFSGNTIYF. CDR3 bases: TGTGCCAGTAGTACCCGACTCCACTTCTCTGGAAACACCATATATTTT.

This rearrangement joins TRBV7-2 to TRBJ2-1, with 9 bases fitting TRBD2. V shed 5 bases and J 10 bases; nucleotides not matched to a gene: 9. CDR1 and CDR2 (germline): SGHTA, FQGNSA. The CDR3 extends over 14 amino acids. CDR3 region: CASSQIRLAGEQFF. The CDR3 coding sequence is TGTGCCAGCAGCCAGATCAGGCTAGCGGGAGAGCAGTTCTTC.

This chain joins TRBV6-2 or TRBV6-3 and TRBJ2-7; 7 bases fit TRBD2. V shed 2 bases and J 2 bases; nucleotides not matched to a gene: 12. This CDR3 is built from 17 residues. CDR1 is MNHEY, CDR2 SVGEGT, per germline. CDR3 sequence (DNA): TGTGCCAGCAGTTACCGGGCTAGCGGAAGATTAACCTACGAGCAGTACGTC. Protein sequence: CASSYRASGRLTYEQYV.

The genes are TRBV6-5 and TRBJ2-1, with no clear D. The germline CDR1 and CDR2 sequences are MNHEY and SVGAGI. The CDR3 totals 12 residues. V was clipped by 4 bases and J by 8 bases, with 9 bases between them. CDR3 loop: CASSSGGDEQFF. The CDR3 DNA reads as TGTGCCAGCAGTTCAGGTGGCGATGAGCAGTTCTTC.

This clone was seen only a few times. The chain carries TRBV5-1 and TRBJ2-7; possibly TRBD1 for D (5 bases). The germline V and J ends were trimmed by 1 base and 1 base, with 9 bases remaining between them. The CDR3 sequence is 14 residues long. Germline CDR1 SGHRS, CDR2 YFSETQ. CDR3: CASSLTQGSYEQYF. The CDR3 DNA reads TGCGCCAGCAGCTTGACCCAGGGTTCCTACGAGCAGTACTTC.

V and J are TRBV15 and TRBJ2-3; D might be TRBD1 (7 bases). V was shortened by 4 bases and J by 2 bases, with 19 bases between the two germline ends. Germline V gene data show CDR1 as LNHNV and CDR2 as YYDKDF (reference sequence). CDR3 length equals 17 residues. The CDR3 DNA follows: TGTGCCACCAGCAACCCACCAGGGGGAGGTACCACAGATACGCAGTATTTT. Translation gives CATSNPPGGGTTDTQYF.

This chain connects TRBV19 to TRBJ2-2; 9 bases are a match to TRBD1. Losses at the gene ends were 1 base for V and 6 bases for J; bases not matched to a gene: 6. Looked up from germline, CDR1 is LNHDA and CDR2 is SQIVND (reference sequence). The CDR3 loop spans 16 amino acids. The DNA for the CDR3 is TGTGCCAGTAGTATAGGCCTTCGGGACAGGGCCGGGGAGCTGTTTTTT. This codes for CASSIGLRDRAGELFF.

This chain joins TRBV2 and TRBJ2-7; maybe TRBD1 (6 bases). This CDR3 has 14 residues. The germline V gene encodes CDR1 SNHLY and CDR2 FYNNEI. Between the trimmed V and J ends, which lost 1 base and 2 bases, there was a span of 9 bases. The CDR3 loop is CASSEVTGPYEQYF. In DNA, the CDR3 is TGTGCCAGCAGTGAAGTTACAGGGCCCTACGAGCAGTACTTC. The whole variable domain, remainder taken from reference TRBV2 and TRBJ2-7, is EPEVTQTPSHQVTQMGQEVILRCVPISNHLYFYWYRQILGQKVEFLVSFYNNEISEKSEIFDDQFSVERPDGSNFTLKIRSTKLEDSAMYFCASSEVTGPYEQYFGPGTRLTVT.

This chain connects TRBV7-9 to TRBJ2-1; 10 bases agree with TRBD2. This CDR3 is built from 14 residues. Germline CDR1 is SEHNR and CDR2 is FQNEAQ (reference sequence). V shed 8 bases, J shed 10 bases, and the junction held 11 bases outside the gene matches. The CDR3 protein is CASRVASGSEEQFF. The CDR3 nucleotides read TGTGCCAGCCGGGTGGCTAGCGGGAGTGAAGAGCAGTTCTTC.

The chain recombines TRBV2 with TRBJ1-5, with TRBD1 matching 9 bases. The ends lost 3 bases at V and 9 bases at J; junction bases unmatched: 3. This CDR3 region has 13 residues. Germline values: CDR1 SNHLY, CDR2 FYNNEI. The CDR3, as DNA: TGTGCCAGCAGTGATGGACAGGGGAGGCCCCAGCATTTT. Its translation is CASSDGQGRPQHF.

The chain uses TRBV3-1 (or the pseudogene TRBV3-2) and TRBJ2-1, with 8 bases matching TRBD1. Unmatched junction bases numbered 7, after V lost 3 bases and J lost 6 bases. Germline CDR1 reads LGHDT; CDR2 reads YNNKEL (reference sequence). The CDR3 is made up of 15 amino acids. The CDR3 loop reads CASSHLSDRGNEQFF. The CDR3 DNA is TGTGCCAGCAGCCATCTTTCAGACAGGGGCAATGAGCAGTTCTTC.

CDR3 sequence: CASSHEQLNSPLHF. As DNA, the CDR3 is TGCGCCAGCAGCCATGAACAGCTTAATTCACCCCTCCACTTT. This sequence joins TRBV4-3 and TRBJ1-6, with unresolved D. This CDR3 spans 14 amino acids. Germline V CDR1 and CDR2: LGHNA, YSLEER. V dropped 3 bases and J dropped 6 bases, with 9 bases sitting between them.

V and J are TRBV18 and TRBJ1-2; 7 bases fit TRBD1. V was pared by 5 bases and J by 2 bases, with 11 bases of the junction left unmatched. Germline CDR1 KGHSH, CDR2 LQKENI. The CDR3 contains 16 residues. DNA for the CDR3: TGTGCCAGCTCAACAGGGTCCAAGACAGGGAACTATGGCTACACCTTC. Amino acids: CASSTGSKTGNYGYTF.

The V and J genes are TRBV7-8 and TRBJ1-3; possible D gene TRBD1, 5 bases. The germline CDR1 and CDR2 sequences are SGHVS and FQNEAQ. V lost 3 bases, J lost 0 bases, and 12 bases lay in between. The CDR3 covers 16 residues. The CDR3 region is CASSFTGHRSGNTIYF. The CDR3, as DNA: TGTGCCAGCAGCTTTACTGGACATCGCTCTGGAAACACCATATATTTT.

The J gene is TRBJ2-1, the V gene TRBV27; 7 positions match TRBD2. This CDR3 contains 16 residues. V was pared by 6 bases and J by 10 bases, with 18 bases of the junction left unmatched. Germline V lookup: CDR1 MNHEY, CDR2 SMNVEV (reference sequence). CDR3 nucleotides: TGTGCCAGCAGCCGAATCAGCGGGACTTCAAACCCCGAGCAGTTCTTC. Its protein product is CASSRISGTSNPEQFF.

The chain links TRBV3-1 (or the pseudogene TRBV3-2) to TRBJ2-7, with 8 bases aligning to TRBD2. The J segment lost 3 bases and the V segment lost 4 bases, leaving 11 bases of the junction unmatched. Germline V gene lookup returns CDR1 LGHDT and CDR2 YNNKEL (reference sequence). The CDR3 is 16 amino acids. CDR3 residues: CASSRGREVYSYEQYF. CDR3 DNA sequence: TGTGCCAGCAGCCGGGGGCGGGAGGTGTATAGCTACGAGCAGTACTTC.

This clone appeared a single time. This chain joins TRBV10-3 and TRBJ1-6; D may be TRBD1 (5 bases). The CDR3 has 15 residues. Trimming left V 2 bases short and J 5 bases short, with 10 bases between. Germline lookup yields CDR1 ENHRY and CDR2 SYGVKD. CDR3 sequence (DNA): TGTGCCATCAGTGAGATCTCCAGGGATAATTCACCCCTCCACTTT. Amino acid sequence: CAISEISRDNSPLHF.

The V gene is TRBV11-3, the J gene TRBJ1-3; TRBD1 agrees at 8 bases. The length of the CDR3 is 16 residues. Germline lookup yields CDR1 SGHNT and CDR2 YENEEA. Trimming removed 5 bases from V and 0 bases from J; junction bases left unmatched: 6. CDR3 region: CASSRRGHNSGNTIYF. Written as DNA, the CDR3 is TGTGCCAGCAGCCGCAGGGGGCATAACTCTGGAAACACCATATATTTT.

This chain links TRBV5-1 with TRBJ2-2; 7 bases agree with TRBD2. CDR3 length: 14 amino acids. The ends lost 7 bases at V and 5 bases at J; junction bases unmatched: 8. Germline V gives CDR1 SGHRS, CDR2 YFSETQ. The chain's CDR3 is CASGAGERTGELFF. DNA of the CDR3: TGCGCCAGCGGCGCGGGAGAACGAACCGGGGAGCTGTTTTTT.